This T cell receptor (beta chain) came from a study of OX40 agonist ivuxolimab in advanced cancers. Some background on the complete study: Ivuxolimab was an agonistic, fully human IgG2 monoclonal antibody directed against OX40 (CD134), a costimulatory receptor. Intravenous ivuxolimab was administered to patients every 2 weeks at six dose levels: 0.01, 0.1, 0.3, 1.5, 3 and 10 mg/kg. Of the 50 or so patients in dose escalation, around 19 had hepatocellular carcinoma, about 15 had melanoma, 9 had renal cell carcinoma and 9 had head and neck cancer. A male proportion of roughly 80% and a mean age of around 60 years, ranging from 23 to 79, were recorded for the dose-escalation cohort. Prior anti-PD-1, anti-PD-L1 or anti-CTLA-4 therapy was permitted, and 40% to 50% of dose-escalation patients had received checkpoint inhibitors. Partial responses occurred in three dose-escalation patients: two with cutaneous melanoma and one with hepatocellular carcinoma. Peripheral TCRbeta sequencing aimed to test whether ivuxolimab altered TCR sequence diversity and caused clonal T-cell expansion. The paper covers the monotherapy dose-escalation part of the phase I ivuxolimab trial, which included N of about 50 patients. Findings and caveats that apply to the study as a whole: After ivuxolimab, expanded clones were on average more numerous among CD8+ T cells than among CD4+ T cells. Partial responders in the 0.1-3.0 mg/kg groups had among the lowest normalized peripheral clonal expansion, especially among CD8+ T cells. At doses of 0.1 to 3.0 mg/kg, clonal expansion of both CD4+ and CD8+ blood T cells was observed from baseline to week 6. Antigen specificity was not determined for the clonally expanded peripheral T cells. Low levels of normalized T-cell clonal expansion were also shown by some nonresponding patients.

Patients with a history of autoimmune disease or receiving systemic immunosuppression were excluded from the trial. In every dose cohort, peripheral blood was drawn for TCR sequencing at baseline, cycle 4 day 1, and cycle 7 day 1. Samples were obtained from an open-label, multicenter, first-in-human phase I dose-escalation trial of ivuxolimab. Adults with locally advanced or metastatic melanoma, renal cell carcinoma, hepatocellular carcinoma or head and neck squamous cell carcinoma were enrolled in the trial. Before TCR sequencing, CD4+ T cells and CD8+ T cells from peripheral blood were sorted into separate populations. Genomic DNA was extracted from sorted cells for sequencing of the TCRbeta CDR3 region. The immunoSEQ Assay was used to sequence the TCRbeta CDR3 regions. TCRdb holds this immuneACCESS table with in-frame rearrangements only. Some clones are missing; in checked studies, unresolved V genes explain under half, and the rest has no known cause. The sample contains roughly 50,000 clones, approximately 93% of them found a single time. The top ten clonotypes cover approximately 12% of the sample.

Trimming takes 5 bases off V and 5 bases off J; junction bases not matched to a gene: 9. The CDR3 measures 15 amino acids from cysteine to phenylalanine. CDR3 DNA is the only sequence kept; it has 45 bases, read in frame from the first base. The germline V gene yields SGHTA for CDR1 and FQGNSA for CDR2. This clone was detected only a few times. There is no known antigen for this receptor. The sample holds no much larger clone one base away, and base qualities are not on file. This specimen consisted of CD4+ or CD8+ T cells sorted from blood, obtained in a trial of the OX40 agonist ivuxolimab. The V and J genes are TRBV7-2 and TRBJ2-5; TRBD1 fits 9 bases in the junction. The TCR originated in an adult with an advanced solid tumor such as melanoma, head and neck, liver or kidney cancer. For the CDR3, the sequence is CASSNYRGLRETQYF. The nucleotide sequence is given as TGTGCCAGCAGCAATTACAGGGGGCTCCGGGAGACCCAGTACTTC.